One sample yielded the 31 T cell receptor beta chains listed below, sequenced in a study of T cells after yellow fever vaccination. TCRdb passed the 5' RACE reads through MiXCR, listing each CDR3 protein once. The table lists fewer than 350,000 distinct CDR3 sequences, 3.5% to 4.5% of them singletons. The sequenced sample was PBMCs, obtained 15 days after the yellow fever booster vaccination. The receptors come from a man aged 18 to 35 who received the YFV17D yellow fever vaccine.

This clonotype has a handful of counts. In DNA, the CDR3 is TGTGCCAGCAGCTTAGTGGAAAGGGAGACCCAGTACTTC. This sequence encodes CASSLVERETQYF. The chain links TRBV7-2 to TRBJ2-5; no clear D gene. The V end was cut by 1 base, the J end by 5 bases, with 8 bases between. The CDR3 covers 13 residues. CDR1 SGHTA and CDR2 FQGNSA come from the germline V gene.

The chain has TRBV11-2 and TRBJ2-7, with TRBD2 as a possible D gene (5 bases). The CDR3 extends over 14 amino acids. V lost 5 bases to trimming and J lost 0 bases, with 11 bases between them. Germline CDR1 SGHAT, CDR2 FQNNGV. The CDR3 DNA sequence: TGTGCCAGCAGCCTCCATAGCGTCTCCTACGAGCAGTACGTC. Its translation: CASSLHSVSYEQYV.

This clonotype was recorded a few times. This rearrangement joins TRBV10-3 to TRBJ1-2; D is uncertain. V was shortened by 4 bases and J by 4 bases, with 13 bases between the two germline ends. The CDR3 is 14 amino acids. The germline CDR1 and CDR2 sequences are ENHRY and SYGVKD. CDR3 in amino acids: CAISGGLEGYGYTF. The CDR3 DNA follows: TGTGCCATCAGTGGTGGTCTGGAAGGCTATGGCTACACCTTC.

This clonotype was seen at least ten times. The chain couples TRBV6-5 to TRBJ1-4; possibly TRBD1 for D (6 bases). Trimming cost V 11 bases and J 7 bases, with 17 bases left between them. CDR3 length equals 13 residues. Germline V gene lookup returns CDR1 MNHEY and CDR2 SVGAGI. The CDR3 coding sequence is TGTGCCGTCAAGGGGGGGGCGGTTGAAAAACTGTTTTTT. This sequence encodes CAVKGGAVEKLFF.

This chain joins TRBV9 and TRBJ1-4, with no clear D. This CDR3 is built from 14 residues. The germline V and J ends were trimmed by 2 bases and 6 bases, with 11 bases remaining between them. Germline V gene sequence: CDR1 SGDLS, CDR2 YYNGEE. Here the CDR3 DNA reads TGTGCCAGCAGCGTTACCGGGTCGCATGAAAAACTGTTTTTT. Translation gives CASSVTGSHEKLFF. Full variable domain (remainder filled in from reference TRBV9 and TRBJ1-4): DSGVTQTPKHLITATGQRVTLRCSPRSGDLSVYWYQQSLDQGLQFLIQYYNGEERAKGNILERFSAQQFPDLHSELNLSSLELGDSALYFCASSVTGSHEKLFFGSGTQLSVL.

This clonotype was seen a few times. The CDR3 sequence: CASSGRGGYEQYF. Here the CDR3 DNA reads TGTGCCAGCAGCGGCAGGGGAGGCTACGAGCAGTACTTC. The genes are TRBV27 and TRBJ2-7, with D possibly called TRBD1 or TRBD2 (6 bases each). CDR1 and CDR2 from the germline V gene are MNHEY and SMNVEV (reference sequence). This CDR3 spans 13 amino acids. Trimming shortened V by 6 bases and J by 3 bases, and 12 bases separated the two germline ends.

This clonotype was counted only a few times. The chain is built from TRBV11-2 and TRBJ2-7; D remains ambiguous. In germline, CDR1 is SGHAT, CDR2 FQNNGV. The V and J ends lost 1 base and 5 bases respectively, with 18 bases between them. This CDR3 region has 16 residues. The CDR3 bases are TGTGCCAGCAGCTTAGGACAAGGCTTTTCCGGCAACGAGCAGTACGTC. Amino acids: CASSLGQGFSGNEQYV.

This clonotype was observed a few times. The rearrangement links TRBV5-4 to TRBJ2-1; D possibly uses TRBD1 or TRBD2 (5 bases each). This CDR3 spans 14 amino acids. Germline loops: CDR1 SGHNT, CDR2 YYREEE (reference sequence). Deletions cut 3 bases from V and 5 bases from J, with 12 bases between. This chain's CDR3 is CASSWFRGHNEQFF. CDR3 DNA sequence: TGTGCCAGCAGCTGGTTCCGGGGCCACAATGAGCAGTTCTTC.

This clonotype was picked up many times. The CDR3 region has the DNA TGTGCCATCAGTGATGGGACTAGTGGTAGCTCCTACAATGAGCAGTTCTTC. It is translated as CAISDGTSGSSYNEQFF. The V gene is TRBV10-3, the J gene TRBJ2-1; TRBD2 matches at 8 bases. This CDR3 region has 17 residues. Germline V lookup: CDR1 ENHRY, CDR2 SYGVKD. The junction had 7 bases not matched to a gene; V was cut back by 3 bases and J by 0 bases.

This sequence joins TRBV5-1 and TRBJ2-7; a weak D match, TRBD1 (5 bases). Germline lookup yields CDR1 SGHRS and CDR2 YFSETQ. CDR3 length equals 14 residues. V lost 3 bases to trimming and J lost 2 bases, with 12 bases between them. CDR3 sequence reads: CASSSQGTTYEQYF. The CDR3 DNA is TGCGCCAGCAGCTCCCAGGGTACGACCTACGAGCAGTACTTC.

V usage is TRBV12-3 or TRBV12-4 and J usage is TRBJ1-1, with D tentatively TRBD1 (6 bases). V lost 6 bases, J lost 4 bases, and 24 bases lay in between. CDR3 length: 17 residues. CDR3 protein: CASSFEGWTPRGTEAFF. CDR3 bases: TGTGCCAGCAGCTTCGAAGGTTGGACACCCAGGGGCACTGAAGCTTTCTTT.

This clonotype was seen a few times. CDR3 DNA sequence: TGTGCCAGCAGTTTATTCAGGGGAGACACTGAAGCTTTCTTT. This encodes CASSLFRGDTEAFF. The rearrangement links TRBV27 to TRBJ1-1; TRBD1 might be the D (6 bases). The V gene's germline CDR1 is MNHEY and CDR2 SMNVEV (reference sequence). There are 14 residues in the CDR3. V was pared by 1 base and J by 3 bases, with 9 bases between.

This clonotype was observed at least ten times. V is TRBV25-1 and J is TRBJ2-3; perhaps D is TRBD1 or TRBD2 (5 bases each). Trimming took 2 bases from V and 0 from J, leaving 9 bases between them. CDR1 is MGHDK, CDR2 SYGVNS, per germline. There are 15 residues in the CDR3. The CDR3 loop reads CASSEQGPSTDTQYF. CDR3 nucleotides: TGTGCCAGCAGTGAACAGGGACCTAGCACAGATACGCAGTATTTT.

This clonotype was counted a few times. The chain is built from TRBV7-2 and TRBJ2-3, with D perhaps TRBD1 or TRBD2 (5 bases each). The germline V gene has CDR1 SGHTA and CDR2 FQGNSA. V dropped 2 bases and J dropped 1 base, with 13 bases sitting between them. The CDR3 is 16 amino acids. The CDR3 nucleotides are TGTGCCAGCAGCTTACTCCCGGGGCCTGGCACAGATACGCAGTATTTT. It specifies CASSLLPGPGTDTQYF.

This clonotype was observed many times. The chain uses TRBV5-6 and TRBJ1-6; 7 bases are a match to TRBD1. CDR3 length equals 15 residues. V shed 4 bases, J shed 3 bases, and the junction held 4 bases outside the gene matches. Germline loops: CDR1 SGHDT, CDR2 YYEEEE. The CDR3 loop is CASSIRQGYNSPLHF. The CDR3 nucleotides read TGTGCCAGCAGCATCCGACAGGGCTATAATTCACCCCTCCACTTT.

This clonotype turned up a few times. The chain uses TRBV7-2 and TRBJ1-6; possible D gene TRBD1, 5 bases. The germline CDR1 and CDR2 sequences are SGHTA and FQGNSA. V was trimmed by 0 bases and J by 10 bases, leaving 7 bases between them. CDR3 size: 13 residues. CDR3 amino acids: CASSLAGASPLHF. CDR3 nucleotide sequence: TGTGCCAGCAGCTTAGCAGGGGCCTCACCCCTCCACTTT.

This clonotype was detected ten times or more. This chain connects TRBV20-1 to TRBJ1-2, with TRBD1 matching over 8 bases. The CDR3 is made up of 14 amino acids. CDR1 and CDR2 (germline): DFQATT, SNEGSKA (reference sequence). The ends lost 6 bases at V and 4 bases at J; junction bases unmatched: 10. The CDR3 here is CSAGQGSVGYGYTF. CDR3 bases: TGCAGTGCCGGACAGGGCTCAGTAGGCTATGGCTACACCTTC.

A few counts support this clonotype. V usage is TRBV7-9 and J usage is TRBJ2-1; 14 bases align to TRBD2. The CDR3 is 15 residues long. V shed 6 bases and J 8 bases; nucleotides not matched to a gene: 6. From germline, CDR1 is SEHNR and CDR2 FQNEAQ (reference sequence). The CDR3 sequence: CASRLGLAGDHEQFF. The CDR3 region has the DNA TGTGCCAGCAGGCTGGGACTAGCGGGGGACCATGAGCAGTTCTTC.

This sequence joins TRBV3-1 and TRBJ2-1; a weak D match, TRBD2 (5 bases). V was shortened by 1 base and J by 8 bases, with 12 bases between the two germline ends. Germline values: CDR1 LGHDT, CDR2 YNNKEL (reference sequence). The CDR3 extends over 14 amino acids. The CDR3: CASSQVLERHEQFF. The CDR3 DNA sequence: TGTGCCAGCAGCCAAGTACTTGAGCGGCATGAGCAGTTCTTC.

In this sample, this clonotype turned up a few times. The chain recombines TRBV5-8 with TRBJ1-4; 8 bases fit TRBD1. The germline gives CDR1 SGHTS, CDR2 YDEGEE. The CDR3 extends over 18 amino acids. The junction had 18 bases not matched to a gene; V was cut back by 4 bases and J by 7 bases. CDR3 sequence: CASSLPHGQGDSSEKLFF. The CDR3, as DNA: TGTGCCAGCAGCCTACCGCATGGACAGGGTGACAGTAGTGAAAAACTGTTTTTT.

The chain carries TRBV7-9 and TRBJ2-1; D is unclear. V was shortened by 5 bases and J by 3 bases, with 8 bases between the two germline ends. Germline V gene lookup returns CDR1 SEHNR and CDR2 FQNEAQ (reference sequence). There are 13 residues in the CDR3. CDR3 sequence: CASSPPGYNEQFF. CDR3 bases: TGTGCCAGCAGCCCCCCTGGCTACAATGAGCAGTTCTTC.

This clonotype has ten or more counts. V is TRBV20-1 and J is TRBJ2-3, with 14 bases that match TRBD2. CDR1 and CDR2 from the germline V gene are DFQATT and SNEGSKA (reference sequence). CDR3 length equals 17 residues. The V segment lost 0 bases and the J segment 5 bases; nucleotides outside the gene matches: 7. For the CDR3, the DNA is TGCAGTGCTAGAGATCCCGGGACTAGCGGGGGAAGAGATACGCAGTATTTT. The encoded protein is CSARDPGTSGGRDTQYF.

The chain is built from TRBV4-3 and TRBJ1-2, with D possibly matching TRBD1 (6 bases). CDR3 length: 16 residues. Per the germline V gene, CDR1 is LGHNA and CDR2 is YSLEER. V was clipped by 2 bases and J by 2 bases, with 15 bases between them. The CDR3 is CASSQITDSGNYGYTF. CDR3 in DNA: TGCGCCAGCAGCCAAATAACGGACAGTGGGAACTATGGCTACACCTTC.

J is TRBJ2-1 and V is TRBV20-1; 9 positions match TRBD1. The germline V gene encodes CDR1 DFQATT and CDR2 SNEGSKA (reference sequence). V shed 5 bases, J shed 0 bases, and the junction held 11 bases outside the gene matches. The CDR3 extends over 17 amino acids. The CDR3 loop reads CSASSYRGQGSYNEQFF. The CDR3 DNA sequence: TGCAGTGCTTCCTCCTACAGGGGGCAAGGCTCCTACAATGAGCAGTTCTTC.

To note about this clonotype: This clone may be a read error of a much larger clone one base away. J is TRBJ2-7 and V is TRBV5-1, with D possibly being TRBD2 (6 bases). The CDR3 length is 16 residues. CDR1 SGHRS and CDR2 YFSETQ come from the germline V gene. Trimming stripped 3 bases from V and 1 base from J, with 17 bases between. CDR3: CASSSNPAGRSYEQYF. As DNA, the CDR3 is TGCGCCAGCAGCTCCAACCCGGCAGGGAGGTCCTACGAGCAGTACTTC.

This clonotype was seen at least ten times. The CDR3: CASSHPSGGQFF. The CDR3 DNA reads TGTGCCAGCAGTCATCCCTCGGGTGGGCAGTTCTTC. V usage is TRBV7-6 and J usage is TRBJ2-1; no firm D call. The V gene's germline CDR1 is SGHVS and CDR2 FNYEAQ. Trimming removed 6 bases from V and 12 bases from J, with 15 bases in between. CDR3 size: 12 residues.

This clonotype came up many times. This chain joins TRBV7-2 and TRBJ2-5; D is perhaps TRBD2 (6 bases). The CDR3 covers 14 residues. V lost 6 bases, J lost 2 bases, and 13 bases lay in between. Germline V gives CDR1 SGHTA, CDR2 FQGNSA. The CDR3 coding sequence is TGTGCCAGCAGTTTTACTAGCCGTCAAGAGACCCAGTACTTC. Protein sequence: CASSFTSRQETQYF.

This clonotype was found many times. The chain links TRBV7-2 to TRBJ1-2, with 7 bases matching TRBD1. Germline assignment: CDR1 SGHTA and CDR2 FQGNSA. Unmatched junction bases numbered 9, after V lost 4 bases and J lost 7 bases. The CDR3 is 14 amino acids. CDR3 DNA: TGTGCCAGCAGCTCGGACAGGAAGCAGGGTGGCTACACCTTC. Protein product: CASSSDRKQGGYTF.

In its sample, this clonotype was seen a few times. The V gene is TRBV21-1, the J gene TRBJ1-6; the table's TRBD1 call for D was not verified on the DNA. TRBV21-1 is a listed pseudogene. The CDR3 extends over 15 amino acids. The CDR3 spells CASSHTGAVRPPLHF. DNA for the CDR3: TGTGCCAGCAGTCATACAGGGGCAGTAAGGCCACCCCTCCACTTT.

This chain connects TRBV7-9 to TRBJ2-1; D is possibly TRBD2 (6 bases). Germline lookup yields CDR1 SEHNR and CDR2 FQNEAQ (reference sequence). CDR3 length: 15 amino acids. V lost 5 bases to trimming and J lost 0 bases, with 11 bases between them. CDR3 nucleotide sequence: TGTGCCAGCAGCCCGCCGGGGGACTCCTACAATGAGCAGTTCTTC. It translates to CASSPPGDSYNEQFF.

This chain uses TRBV7-9 with TRBJ2-5, with D maybe TRBD2 (6 bases). V lost 4 bases and J lost 4, with 19 bases in between. This CDR3 region has 16 residues. Germline V CDR1 and CDR2: SEHNR, FQNEAQ (reference sequence). CDR3 loop: CASSSPWGGGRETQYF. As DNA, the CDR3 is TGTGCCAGCAGCTCACCGTGGGGAGGAGGGAGAGAGACCCAGTACTTC.